The rows below give T cell receptor beta chains drawn from one sample of a study of cytomegalovirus exposure and HLA in healthy donors. This table comes from immunoSEQ multiplex PCR, and its TCRdb copy is limited to in-frame clones, with some not included. Among 200,000 to 250,000 clones listed, about 82% were seen once. Specimen: PBMCs. The receptors stem from a man aged 25-45 years in good health and CMV-seronegative. CDR3s include the opening cysteine and the closing phenylalanine or tryptophan. A D gene is named only where the DNA matches it firmly. Clone size is not always given. Where it is, it says once, few, many or a class for expanded clones.

J: TRBJ1-4
size: NA
D: NA
V: TRBV15
DNA: TGTGCCACCAGCAGAGATCCGGGACTTCTAAATGAAAAACTGTTTTTT
CDR3: CATSRDPGLLNEKLFF

J: TRBJ1-1
size: NA
D: NA
V: TRBV4-2
DNA: TGTGCCAGCAGCCAGGATACCGACAGAGGTGCTGAAGCTTTCTTT
CDR3: CASSQDTDRGAEAFF

J: TRBJ2-2
size: NA
D: TRBD1
V: TRBV5-6
DNA: TGTGCCAGCAGCGGAGACAGGGGGCCCACCGGGGAGCTGTTTTTT
CDR3: CASSGDRGPTGELFF

J: TRBJ1-1
size: NA
D: NA
V: TRBV28
DNA: TGTGCCAGCAGTCCTACTGCCCTCAGGGTGGATGGGGCTTTCTTT
CDR3: CASSPTALRVDGAFF

J: TRBJ2-7
size: NA
D: NA
V: TRBV5-1
DNA: TGCGCCAGCAGCTTGGGAGGCCCCGACTACGAGCAGTACTTC
CDR3: CASSLGGPDYEQYF

J: TRBJ1-1
size: once
D: NA
V: TRBV9
DNA: TGTGCCAGCAGCGGTGACAAGGCTCTTTTCTTT
CDR3: CASSGDKALFF

J: TRBJ1-2
size: NA
D: TRBD1
V: TRBV29-1
DNA: TGCAGCGCCTTAGGACAGGGAAAAAGTATAGACTATGGCTACACCTTC
CDR3: CSALGQGKSIDYGYTF

J: TRBJ2-6
size: NA
D: NA
V: TRBV28
DNA: TGTGCCAGCAAGCCAGGAATCGCTGGGGCCAGCGTCCTGACTTTC
CDR3: CASKPGIAGASVLTF

J: TRBJ2-7
size: NA
D: TRBD1
V: TRBV5-1
DNA: TGCGCCAGCAGCTTGGGACAGGGCACCGACGAGCAGTACTTC
CDR3: CASSLGQGTDEQYF

J: TRBJ2-7
size: NA
D: TRBD1
V: TRBV11-1
DNA: TGTGCCAGCAGCTTTGGGACAGGGGGCTTCGGCGAGCAGTACTTC
CDR3: CASSFGTGGFGEQYF